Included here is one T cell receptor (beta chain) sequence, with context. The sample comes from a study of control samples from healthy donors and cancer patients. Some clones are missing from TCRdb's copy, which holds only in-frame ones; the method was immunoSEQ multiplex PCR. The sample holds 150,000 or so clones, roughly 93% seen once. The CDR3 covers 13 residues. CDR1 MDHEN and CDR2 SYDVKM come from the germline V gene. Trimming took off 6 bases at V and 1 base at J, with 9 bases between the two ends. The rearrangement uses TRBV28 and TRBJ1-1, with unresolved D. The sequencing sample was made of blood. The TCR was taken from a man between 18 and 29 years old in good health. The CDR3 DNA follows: TGTGCCAGCAGCCCTAACAGGAACACTGAAGCTTTCTTT. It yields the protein CASSPNRNTEAFF.